This TCR beta chain is from a study of T cell repertoires in cytomegalovirus infection. Study details: Signatures in public TCR beta sequences pointed to both CMV infection and matching HLA type. The study's findings and limits: People with CMV and the relevant HLA were identified by cumulative public TCR beta family frequency. The ex vivo response was dominated by HLA-C-restricted CMV-specific TCR beta clonotypes.

Concerning this clonotype itself: Its antigen is still unknown. Just one base apart from a much larger clone, this may be a read error.

This CDR3 spans 14 amino acids. TCRdb re-analysed the reads in MiXCR, keeping a single row per CDR3 protein. The table has more than 200,000 distinct CDR3 sequences, 9.1% seen once. The specimen sequenced was PBMCs. This rearrangement joins TRBV12-3 or TRBV12-4 to TRBJ1-4; D unclear. This TCR was recovered from a human donor in good health (CMV status not recorded). Some clones in this sample may be carry-over from other donors' samples. The CDR3 reads CASSLIRVGENLFF. The CDR3 region has the DNA TGTGCCAGCAGTTTAATTCGCGTGGGTGAAAACCTGTTTTTT.